This TCR beta chain originates from a study of blood T cell repertoires in COVID-19. About the study: There were acute and convalescent COVID-19 samples, and they came from the United States, Italy and Spain. T cells, B-cell-depleted T cells, or PBMCs provided the cDNA or gDNA that served as material.

The junction had 10 bases not matched to a gene; V was cut back by 3 bases and J by 2 bases. Looked up from germline, CDR1 is SGHRS and CDR2 is YFSETQ. This CDR3 is 18 amino acids long. Authors' methods: Amplification of reference gene primers was used by the study to estimate nucleated cell counts. Clones were sequenced by immunoSEQ multiplex PCR, and TCRdb holds only the in-frame ones, with some missing. V and J calls and clone size are those listed in that table; D and trimming were worked out from the DNA. This sample has about 190,000 clones; more than 60% occur once, and the top ten carry approximately 12%.

This sequence was found in a man in his fifties who had recovered from COVID-19. Sample: peripheral blood. This chain uses TRBV5-1 with TRBJ2-7, with TRBD2 matching 14 bases. The CDR3, as DNA: TGCGCCAGCAGCTCTCTGGGACTAGCGGGAGTTCAAGCCTACGAGCAGTACTTC. Amino acids: CASSSLGLAGVQAYEQYF.